What follows are 7 T cell receptor beta chains derived from one specimen sequenced in a study of technical replicates of blood from four donors. Assay used: immunoSEQ multiplex PCR; TCRdb lists only in-frame clones, some missing. Here the sample spans roughly 50,000 clones, 90% to 95% being singletons. The source material was PBMCs. The receptors originated from a human donor in good health. Some clones in this sample may be carry-over from other donors' samples.

In this sample, this clone turned up once. This chain uses TRBV4-1 with TRBJ2-7; 10 positions agree with TRBD2. Germline CDR1 MGHRA, CDR2 YSYEKL. The CDR3 contains 17 residues. Losses at the gene ends were 1 base for V and 3 bases for J; bases not matched to a gene: 9. The CDR3 region has the DNA TGCGCCAGCAGCCAAGTTGATATGGGACTAGCGAGCTACGAGCAGTACTTC. Translated, it gives CASSQVDMGLASYEQYF.

The chain employs TRBV5-4 and TRBJ2-4; 7 bases are shared with TRBD2. J lost 1 base, V lost 0 bases, and 7 bases had no gene match. The CDR3 consists of 17 residues. Germline CDR1 is SGHNT and CDR2 is YYREEE (reference sequence). In nucleotides, the CDR3 is TGTGCCAGCAGCTTGGTTGGGGGGGGGATGGCCAAAAACATTCAGTACTTC. It specifies CASSLVGGGMAKNIQYF.

This chain uses TRBV5-1 with TRBJ2-2, with D perhaps matching TRBD2 (6 bases). V was pared by 4 bases and J by 4 bases, with 11 bases between. The germline CDR1 and CDR2 sequences are SGHRS and YFSETQ. The CDR3 is made up of 14 amino acids. CDR3 protein: CASSAGGPTGELFF. For the CDR3, the DNA is TGCGCCAGCAGCGCAGGAGGGCCCACCGGGGAGCTGTTTTTT.

V is TRBV19 and J is TRBJ1-4; 10 nucleotides agree with TRBD1. CDR3 length equals 14 residues. Germline CDR1 is LNHDA and CDR2 is SQIVND (reference sequence). Trimming removed 5 bases from V and 10 bases from J; junction bases left unmatched: 7. CDR3 sequence reads: CASSPGTGVRKLFF. Written as DNA, the CDR3 is TGTGCCAGTAGTCCCGGGACAGGGGTGCGAAAACTGTTTTTT. Supplemented by reference TRBV19 and TRBJ1-4, the full variable domain reads DGGITQSPKYLFRKEGQNVTLSCEQNLNHDAMYWYRQDPGQGLRLIYYSQIVNDFQKGDIAEGYSVSREKKESFPLTVTSAQKNPTAFYLCASSPGTGVRKLFFGSGTQLSVL.

The chain links TRBV5-1 to TRBJ2-5; no definite D call. The CDR3 loop spans 13 amino acids. V lost 0 bases and J lost 5, with 8 bases in between. Per germline, CDR1 SGHRS and CDR2 YFSETQ. The CDR3 sequence: CASSLVPEETQYF. The CDR3 bases are TGCGCCAGCAGCTTGGTCCCGGAGGAGACCCAGTACTTC.

The gene calls are TRBV4-2 and TRBJ2-3, with TRBD2 matching over 7 bases. This CDR3 contains 16 residues. The V gene's germline CDR1 is LGHNA and CDR2 YNFKEQ. V trimming: 4 bases; J trimming: 0 bases; junction bases outside the gene matches: 7. The CDR3 DNA sequence: TGTGCCAGCAGCCCGGCGAAGCGGGGTAGCACAGATACGCAGTATTTT. It codes for CASSPAKRGSTDTQYF.

The chain employs TRBV2 and TRBJ2-7; possibly TRBD1 for D (5 bases). Germline values: CDR1 SNHLY, CDR2 FYNNEI. Deletions cut 4 bases from V and 3 bases from J, with 10 bases between. This CDR3 has 13 amino acids. The CDR3 is CASSAAGNYEQYF. The CDR3 nucleotides read TGTGCCAGCAGTGCGGCAGGGAACTACGAGCAGTACTTC.